The 11 T cell receptor beta chains reported below all come from one sample, sequenced in a study of T cell responses to AZD1222 COVID-19 vaccine (dated by TCRdb to 2020 to 2022). The library relied on the immunoSEQ multiplex PCR assay. What TCRdb holds here is the immuneACCESS table cut down to in-frame rearrangements. Part of the clones is not present; checked against another copy, under half of the missing clones reflect an unresolved V gene, and the others are unexplained. This sample is represented by about 150,000 clones; 80% to 90% of them were singletons. Roughly 9.1% of the sample is held by the ten biggest clonotypes. This sample's time point label indicates: about 28 days (+/-7) after the second vaccine dose. Sequenced material: peripheral blood, taken 28 days after the second AZD1222 dose. The receptors come from an adult who received the AZD1222 COVID-19 vaccine.

The chain uses TRBV27 and TRBJ2-1; 13 bases match TRBD2. CDR1 MNHEY and CDR2 SMNVEV come from the germline V gene (reference sequence). The CDR3 loop spans 18 amino acids. The trim removed 7 bases at V and 0 bases at J, leaving 9 bases unmatched. The CDR3 nucleotides read TGTGCCAGCACCCCCAGGGGACTAGCGGGAAGCTCCTACAATGAGCAGTTCTTC. It is translated as CASTPRGLAGSSYNEQFF.

The V call is TRBV28, the J call TRBJ1-1; TRBD1 aligns across 7 bases. The CDR3 length is 11 residues. Germline V gene sequence: CDR1 MDHEN, CDR2 SYDVKM. V lost 6 bases to trimming and J lost 7 bases; unmatched junction nucleotides: 2. DNA of the CDR3: TGTGCCAGCAGGGGACAGCTTGAAGCTTTCTTT. It translates to CASRGQLEAFF.

This clone was recorded only once. This rearrangement joins TRBV6-5 to TRBJ1-4; D not resolved. CDR1 and CDR2 from the germline V gene are MNHEY and SVGAGI. This CDR3 has 13 residues. The DNA of the CDR3 is TGTGCATCCGGCCTTGCAACTAATGAAAAACTGTTTTTT. Translation gives CASGLATNEKLFF.

This chain joins TRBV6-1 and TRBJ1-2, with TRBD1 identical over 8 bases. J gave up 5 bases and V 1 base, and 12 bases lay outside the gene matches. This CDR3 is built from 17 residues. CDR1 and CDR2 from the germline V gene are MNHNS and SASEGT. CDR3 in DNA: TGTGCCAGCAGTGAAGGTAGTGCAGGGGGCCGCGATTATGGCTACACCTTC. It yields the protein CASSEGSAGGRDYGYTF.

This rearrangement joins TRBV7-8 to TRBJ2-7, with 7 positions matching TRBD1. The CDR3 runs to 11 residues. Unmatched junction bases numbered 3, after V lost 11 bases and J lost 2 bases. The germline CDR1 and CDR2 sequences are SGHVS and FQNEAQ. DNA of the CDR3: TGTGCCGCTGGGACAGCCTACGAGCAGTACTTC. It yields the protein CAAGTAYEQYF. Full variable domain (missing parts from reference TRBV7-8 and TRBJ2-7): GAGVSQSPRYKVAKRGQDVALRCDPISGHVSLFWYQQALGQGPEFLTYFQNEAQLDKSGLPSDRFFAERPEGSVSTLKIQRTQQEDSAVYLCAAGTAYEQYFGPGTRLTVT.

The chain joins TRBV27 to TRBJ2-3; no clear D gene. Germline V gene lookup returns CDR1 MNHEY and CDR2 SMNVEV (reference sequence). V was trimmed by 5 bases and J by 3 bases, leaving 9 bases between them. This CDR3 is built from 13 residues. DNA for the CDR3: TGTGCCAGCAGTGGGGTGGGTACAGATACGCAGTATTTT. This codes for CASSGVGTDTQYF.

The rearrangement uses TRBV19 and TRBJ1-2, with D uncertain. Germline lookup yields CDR1 LNHDA and CDR2 SQIVND (reference sequence). V gave up 5 bases and J gave up 0 bases, with 19 bases separating them. The CDR3 runs 17 residues. CDR3 residues: CASSLYGEAGSNYGYTF. The CDR3 nucleotides read TGTGCCAGTAGTCTCTACGGAGAGGCGGGCTCTAACTATGGCTACACCTTC.

V usage is TRBV10-3 and J usage is TRBJ2-7; 7 bases line up with TRBD2. With 5 bases clipped from V and 3 bases from J, the junction kept 13 bases outside the gene matches. The CDR3 has 16 amino acids. The germline V gene encodes CDR1 ENHRY and CDR2 SYGVKD. CDR3 in amino acids: CAISSPSGASDYEQYF. The CDR3 nucleotides read TGTGCCATCAGTAGCCCTAGCGGAGCGTCGGACTACGAGCAGTACTTC.

This sequence joins TRBV30 and TRBJ1-6, with D perhaps matching TRBD1 (5 bases). The V and J ends lost 2 bases and 12 bases respectively, with 14 bases between them. Germline CDR1 is GTSNPN and CDR2 is SVGIG (reference sequence). This CDR3 has 13 amino acids. The CDR3 region is CAWSPGPPGPLHF. The DNA of the CDR3 is TGTGCCTGGAGTCCGGGGCCGCCGGGACCCCTCCACTTT.

The chain joins TRBV5-1 to TRBJ2-7, with 10 bases matching TRBD1. The V and J ends lost 4 bases and 4 bases, in that order; junction bases with no gene match: 8. Germline CDR1 reads SGHRS; CDR2 reads YFSETQ. The CDR3 runs to 15 residues. The CDR3 loop reads CASSDRGLSYYEQYF. The CDR3 DNA sequence: TGCGCCAGCAGCGACAGGGGGCTTTCTTATTACGAGCAGTACTTC.

V is TRBV6-2 or TRBV6-3 and J is TRBJ2-1, with D unclear. The length of the CDR3 is 15 residues. Germline V gene data show CDR1 as MNHEY and CDR2 as SVGEGT. V was clipped by 6 bases and J by 5 bases, with 17 bases between them. This chain's CDR3 is CASSSDPFRNNEQFF. The CDR3 bases are TGTGCCAGCAGCTCAGACCCATTTCGAAACAATGAGCAGTTCTTC.